Below, one T cell receptor (beta chain) is given with its context. The CDR3 contains 14 residues. CDR1 and CDR2 from the germline V gene are MDHEN and SYDVKM. V was clipped by 5 bases and J by 11 bases; unmatched bases: 14. Libraries were prepared by immunoSEQ multiplex PCR; TCRdb keeps only in-frame clonotypes and omits some of them. The table lists roughly 260,000 clones, approximately 86% of them singletons, with less than 3% in the top ten. The data belong to a study of blood T cell repertoires in COVID-19. The overall study: From T cells, B-cell-depleted T cells, or PBMCs came the material, which was cDNA or gDNA.

This receptor was taken from a woman under 30 who had recovered from COVID-19. The chain couples TRBV28 to TRBJ1-1; 7 bases align to TRBD1. The sequenced sample was PBMCs or T cells enriched from blood (not recorded which). CDR3: CASSTDLEGAQAFF. CDR3 nucleotides: TGTGCCAGCAGTACCGATCTGGAGGGGGCGCAGGCTTTCTTT. Filled out from reference TRBV28 and TRBJ1-1, the complete variable domain reads DVKVTQSSRYLVKRTGEKVFLECVQDMDHENMFWYRQDPGLGLRLIYFSYDVKMKEKGDIPEGYSVSREKKERFSLILESASTNQTSMYLCASSTDLEGAQAFFGQGTRLTVV.